A selection of T cell receptor beta chains follows, all from one sample in a study of T-cell reconstitution after alpha-beta-depleted transplantation in children. One entry per CDR3 protein, called by TCRdb with MiXCR from the PCR reads. In the table there are about 980,000 distinct CDR3 sequences, under 30% of which are singletons. This material consisted of PBMCs, mostly from graft donor cells, taken 360 days after TCRalphabeta/CD19-depleted stem cell transplant. These receptor sequences come from a boy younger than two who had a stem cell transplant for SCID, so the T cells may come from the graft donor. Both conserved end residues are part of each CDR3. D genes are given only for firm matches. The size of a clone is reported for some rows only, either as once, few or many, or as a class for expanded clones.

TGTGCCACCAGCAGAGATTCCGGGTTGAATCAGCCCCAGCATTTT,CATSRDSGLNQPQHF,TRBV15,NA,NA,TRBJ1-5
TGCAGTGCCCCGGGACTAGCGGGGACAGGGGAGCTGTTTTTT,CSAPGLAGTGELFF,TRBV20-1,TRBD2,few,TRBJ2-2
TGCGCCAGCAGCCAAGATGAGAGGGCCGGGGAGCTGTTTTTT,CASSQDERAGELFF,TRBV4-1,NA,many,TRBJ2-2
TGTGCCAGCAGCCTAGGAGAAATCCCGGGACAGGATAATTCACCCCTCCACTTT,CASSLGEIPGQDNSPLHF,TRBV11-1,TRBD1,NA,TRBJ1-6
TGTGCCAGCGTAGCGGGGATGCCCTACGAGCAGTACTTC,CASVAGMPYEQYF,TRBV6-2/TRBV6-3,TRBD2,NA,TRBJ2-7
TGCAGTGCTATCCGTGGGGGCAGGGGAGGACAGCCCCAGCATTTT,CSAIRGGRGGQPQHF,TRBV20-1,NA,few,TRBJ1-5
TGTGCCAGCAGCCGGTACGGGGAGCAGTTCTTC,CASSRYGEQFF,TRBV7-2,NA,NA,TRBJ2-1
TGCAGCGTTGAAACGGGAGGGTTCTACGAGCAGTACTTC,CSVETGGFYEQYF,TRBV29-1,TRBD2,few,TRBJ2-7
TGCGCCAGCAGCCAAGGCGGAAGCGTTTACGAGCAGTACTTC,CASSQGGSVYEQYF,TRBV4-1,NA,NA,TRBJ2-7
TGTGCCAGCAGCCAAGAACCCACCGTCAATCAGCCCCAGCATTTT,CASSQEPTVNQPQHF,TRBV3-1,NA,NA,TRBJ1-5
TGTGCCAGCAGTTTAGGGGGCAGCTTTCAGCCCCAGCATTTT,CASSLGGSFQPQHF,TRBV12-3/TRBV12-4,NA,few,TRBJ1-5
TGTGCCAGCAGTTCTTTGGCCAACTATTTAGATACGCAGTATTTT,CASSSLANYLDTQYF,TRBV28,NA,NA,TRBJ2-3
TGTGCCAGCAGTGTCGTGGGGGGCAGGGCCCATGGCTACACCTTC,CASSVVGGRAHGYTF,TRBV6-1,NA,few,TRBJ1-2
TGCAGCGTGGCAACGGGGGATACGCAGTATTTT,CSVATGDTQYF,TRBV29-1,NA,NA,TRBJ2-3
TGTGCCAGCAGCTTTTGGACCTCCGAGCAGTACTTC,CASSFWTSEQYF,TRBV7-9,NA,NA,TRBJ2-7
TGTGCCAGCAGTCCCCCCCTCGGGCAGGGGGCGAACAATGAGCAGTTCTTC,CASSPPLGQGANNEQFF,TRBV12-3/TRBV12-4,TRBD1,few,TRBJ2-1
TGTGCCAGCATCAGGGGACTAAAGTCCTACAATGAGCAGTTCTTC,CASIRGLKSYNEQFF,TRBV6-1,NA,NA,TRBJ2-1
TGCAGTGCTAGAGGGACAGGAGGCCTATGGGAACTGTTTTTT,CSARGTGGLWELFF,TRBV20-1,TRBD1,NA,TRBJ1-4
TGTGCCAGCAGCTGGGGGACAGGGGGTTTCCGAGGCTACACCTTC,CASSWGTGGFRGYTF,TRBV21-1,NA,NA,TRBJ1-2
TGTGCCAGCAGCCCCGAAGGAGGTAGCACAGATACGCAGTATTTT,CASSPEGGSTDTQYF,TRBV5-6,NA,NA,TRBJ2-3
TGTGCCAGCAGTTACCTCGACAGGGGCCCTCTCTACGAGCAGTACTTC,CASSYLDRGPLYEQYF,TRBV6-5,TRBD1,few,TRBJ2-7
TGTGCCACCAGTGATCTGGGGGGAACTGCAGATACGCAGTATTTT,CATSDLGGTADTQYF,TRBV24-1,NA,few,TRBJ2-3
TGCGCCAGCAGCCAAGATGCCCCGGCTAGCGGGGGGTTCACAGATACGCAGTATTTT,CASSQDAPASGGFTDTQYF,TRBV4-1,TRBD2,NA,TRBJ2-3
TGCAGTGCTAGAGGCCCACAGGGAATCCAAGAGACCCAGTACTTC,CSARGPQGIQETQYF,TRBV20-1,NA,many,TRBJ2-5
TGTGCCAGCAGCCAAGATTGGCAGAGGGTCCAGTACGAGCAGTACTTC,CASSQDWQRVQYEQYF,TRBV4-2,NA,NA,TRBJ2-7
TGCAGTGCTAGAGTGGCAGTTCCCAATGAGCAGTTCTTC,CSARVAVPNEQFF,TRBV20-1,NA,NA,TRBJ2-1
TGTGCCAGCAGCTTAGGAACAGGGGCCCAGATGGATACGCAGTATTTT,CASSLGTGAQMDTQYF,TRBV11-2,TRBD1,NA,TRBJ2-3
TGTGCCAGCAGCCAAGGGACTCCGTTTGGGACGCAGTATTTT,CASSQGTPFGTQYF,TRBV3-1,NA,NA,TRBJ2-3
TGTGCCAGCAGCTTGGTCCCAGCGGGGGGCACCCGGACCCAGTACTTC,CASSLVPAGGTRTQYF,TRBV5-6,TRBD2,few,TRBJ2-5
TGCGCCAGCAGCCCCGGGCCAACCACCGGTGAAAAACTGTTTTTT,CASSPGPTTGEKLFF,TRBV5-1,NA,NA,TRBJ1-4
TGTGCCAGCAGCCTCTCGACAGGGGGTTGGACCGGGGAGCTGTTTTTT,CASSLSTGGWTGELFF,TRBV7-9,TRBD1,NA,TRBJ2-2
TGCGCCAGCAGCCAATGGCCCCCCCGGGAGCTGTTTTTT,CASSQWPPRELFF,TRBV4-1,NA,NA,TRBJ2-2
TGTGCCAGCTCGGGGAACAGGGGGCCCTACAATGAGCAGTTCTTC,CASSGNRGPYNEQFF,TRBV2,TRBD1,NA,TRBJ2-1
TGCAGTGCTAGCACTAGCACAGATACGCAGTATTTT,CSASTSTDTQYF,TRBV20-1,NA,many,TRBJ2-3
TGTGCCAGCAGCTTAGTTATAAGGACCGGGGAGCTGTTTTTT,CASSLVIRTGELFF,TRBV7-2,NA,NA,TRBJ2-2
TGCAGCGTTGGATGGACAGGGCCGGATGAGCAGTTCTTC,CSVGWTGPDEQFF,TRBV29-1,TRBD1,many,TRBJ2-1
TGTGCCAGCAGTCTACTCCCCGGAAATTCACCCCTCCACTTT,CASSLLPGNSPLHF,TRBV27,NA,few,TRBJ1-6
TGCAGCGTCGCAGGAGGGACCGCCTATGGCTACACCTTC,CSVAGGTAYGYTF,TRBV29-1,NA,NA,TRBJ1-2
TGTGCCAGCAGCTCCCGACAGGGGGGTACGACAGATACGCAGTATTTT,CASSSRQGGTTDTQYF,TRBV3-1,TRBD1,many,TRBJ2-3
TGCGCCAGCAGCTTGGCGTCCGACACCTTGAACACTGAAGCTTTCTTT,CASSLASDTLNTEAFF,TRBV5-1,NA,NA,TRBJ1-1